This T cell receptor beta chain was sequenced in a study of blood T cell repertoires in COVID-19. Whole-study context: The United States, Italy and Spain provided the acute and convalescent COVID-19 samples. Nucleic acid was either cDNA or gDNA, and it came from T cells, B-cell-depleted T cells, or PBMCs.

Methods used by the authors: Cell counts per sample came from amplifying reference gene primers. Sequenced by immunoSEQ multiplex PCR; TCRdb stores in-frame clones only, minus some. The V and J calls and clone size are taken from that table; D and trimming were inferred from the DNA. The sample records about 330,000 clones, around four fifths being singletons. CDR1 is LNHDA and CDR2 is SQIVND in the germline V gene (reference sequence). This CDR3 comprises 14 residues. The V end lost 1 base, the J end lost 6 bases, and 12 bases lay between the germline ends. This clone was recorded a few times. Sequencing was carried out using peripheral blood. The chain employs TRBV19 and TRBJ2-5; the D gene is possibly TRBD1 (5 bases). The receptor comes from a woman between 50 and 59 years old with acute or convalescent COVID-19. Here the CDR3 reads CASSIGRQGQTQYF. The CDR3 DNA reads as TGTGCCAGTAGTATAGGTAGGCAGGGCCAGACCCAGTACTTC.